This paragraph covers one T cell receptor beta chain sequence. Its target is not known. The sample belongs to a study of blood T cells in healthy people across ages. Broader study findings: A strong correlation was seen between TCR beta diversity and naive T cell percentage. The donors' CMV status was not determined, possibly confounding changes in expanded clonotypes.

The V end was cut by 4 bases, the J end by 9 bases, with 21 bases between. The CDR3 is 16 residues long. The germline V gene encodes CDR1 MGHRA and CDR2 YSYEKL. A second about 6 to 12 cycle PCR used barcoded and J-beta primers. Each of the cDNA molecules was tagged by a template-switch adaptor with 12 random nucleotides. TCRdb re-called the 5' RACE reads with MiXCR, one entry per CDR3 protein. Here the sample spans hundreds of thousands of distinct CDR3 sequences, 20% to 25% being singletons. Healthy individuals of Caucasian origin from Russia, aged about 6 to 95, served as donors. This chain joins TRBV4-1 and TRBJ2-2; D remains unclear. The origin of this receptor is a man between 70 and 80 years old in good health. Source material: blood. The CDR3 spells CASSPGSLVSIRELFF. CDR3 coding DNA: TGCGCCAGCAGCCCCGGTAGTCTAGTTTCTATCCGGGAGCTGTTTTTT.